These 14 T cell receptor beta chains originate from one sample sequenced in a study of shared T cell receptors in the human thymus. Method: immunoSEQ multiplex PCR; TCRdb's copy keeps in-frame clones and lacks some. The sample has more than 550,000 clones; 87% are singletons. The sample also formed part of further work on human thymus T cells.

The sequencing input was thymocytes. All receptors come from a boy younger than two with a congenital heart defect.

The chain combines TRBV30 with TRBJ1-2; the match to TRBD1 covers 7 bases. CDR1 and CDR2 from the germline V gene are GTSNPN and SVGIG (reference sequence). J gave up 3 bases and V 5 bases, and 3 bases lay outside the gene matches. This CDR3 region has 12 residues. The CDR3 region is CAWVGGDYGYTF. CDR3 nucleotide sequence: TGTGCCTGGGTAGGGGGCGACTATGGCTACACCTTC.

This chain connects TRBV7-2 to TRBJ1-2; 8 bases fit TRBD1. Germline V CDR1 and CDR2: SGHTA, FQGNSA. CDR3 length: 14 residues. V dropped 0 bases and J dropped 8; count of bases not matched to a gene: 5. The chain's CDR3 is CASSLARDRGGYTF. In nucleotides, the CDR3 is TGTGCCAGCAGCTTAGCGAGAGACAGGGGCGGCTACACCTTC. Together with reference TRBV7-2 and TRBJ1-2, the CDR3 gives the full variable domain: GAGVSQSPSNKVTEKGKDVELRCDPISGHTALYWYRQSLGQGLEFLIYFQGNSAPDKSGLPSDRFSAERTGGSVSTLTIQRTQQEDSAVYLCASSLARDRGGYTFGSGTRLTVV.

Comments on this clone: Compared with germline, one end of the junction differs, possibly owing to a read error. This chain links TRBV19 with TRBJ2-1, with 9 nucleotides matching TRBD2. The CDR3 covers 15 residues. Per the germline V gene, CDR1 is LNHDA and CDR2 is SQIVND (reference sequence). CDR3 protein: CASRIAGEVYNEQFF. The DNA of the CDR3 is TGTGCCAGTAGAATAGCGGGGGAGGTTTACAATGAGCAGTTCTTC.

The chain joins TRBV4-2 to TRBJ1-1, with a possible D match to TRBD1 (5 bases). This CDR3 has 17 amino acids. CDR1 LGHNA and CDR2 YNFKEQ come from the germline V gene. V lost 1 base, J lost 3 bases, and 18 bases lay in between. CDR3 coding DNA: TGTGCCAGCAGCCAAGTTGTCAAATTGGGGCAGGACACTGAAGCTTTCTTT. Translated, it gives CASSQVVKLGQDTEAFF.

The chain recombines TRBV4-1 with TRBJ2-1; the match to TRBD2 covers 14 bases. CDR1 is MGHRA, CDR2 YSYEKL, per germline. After removal of 1 base from V and 4 bases from J, the junction contained 6 bases not matched to a gene. The length of the CDR3 is 18 residues. This CDR3 is CASSQAGLAGVPYNEQFF. The CDR3 coding sequence is TGCGCCAGCAGCCAAGCGGGACTAGCGGGAGTACCATACAATGAGCAGTTCTTC.

This clone has only one observation. The gene calls are TRBV9 and TRBJ2-1, with 10 bases that match TRBD2. Germline CDR1 and CDR2: SGDLS and YYNGEE. This CDR3 contains 17 residues. V gave up 3 bases and J gave up 4 bases; unmatched junction bases: 10. CDR3 in DNA: TGTGCCAGCAGCGCGACCCTGACTAGCGGGTATTACAATGAGCAGTTCTTC. It codes for CASSATLTSGYYNEQFF.

The sample holds a few counts of this clone. The chain recombines TRBV28 with TRBJ1-5, with 10 nucleotides matching TRBD1. Germline V lookup: CDR1 MDHEN, CDR2 SYDVKM. This CDR3 is 17 amino acids long. J gave up 4 bases and V 3 bases, and 9 bases lay outside the gene matches. The DNA for the CDR3 is TGTGCCAGCAGTTTCCGCGGGACAGGGGTTGAAAATCAGCCCCAGCATTTT. Its protein product is CASSFRGTGVENQPQHF.

J is TRBJ2-7 and V is TRBV11-3, with 8 bases lining up with TRBD2. From germline, CDR1 is SGHNT and CDR2 YENEEA. This CDR3 comprises 16 residues. The ends lost 4 bases at V and 3 bases at J; junction bases unmatched: 11. The CDR3 DNA follows: TGTGCCAGCAGCTCTTATCTAGCGGGTCGACACTACGAGCAGTACTTC. Encoded protein: CASSSYLAGRHYEQYF.

The rearrangement uses TRBV5-6 and TRBJ2-1, with 7 bases that match TRBD2. The CDR3 runs to 15 residues. Trimming cost V 0 bases and J 4 bases; bases outside gene matches: 4. Per germline, CDR1 SGHDT and CDR2 YYEEEE. The CDR3 loop reads CASSLGLAEYNEQFF. The CDR3 DNA reads TGTGCCAGCAGCTTGGGCCTAGCGGAGTACAATGAGCAGTTCTTC.

DNA for the CDR3: TGTGCCAGCAGTGAGTCTAGCGGGGGGCACTACAATGAGCAGTTCTTC. It specifies CASSESSGGHYNEQFF. The genes are TRBV27 and TRBJ2-1, with TRBD2 matching 11 bases. J lost 3 bases, V lost 5 bases, and 6 bases had no gene match. Germline V CDR1 and CDR2: MNHEY, SMNVEV (reference sequence). The CDR3 runs 16 residues.

This clone came up a few times. The chain has TRBV5-1 and TRBJ2-3; 8 bases are shared with TRBD2. Germline lookup yields CDR1 SGHRS and CDR2 YFSETQ. The V and J ends lost 2 bases and 0 bases, in that order; junction bases with no gene match: 8. The CDR3 consists of 17 residues. The CDR3, as DNA: TGCGCCAGCAGCTTAAAGGCTAGCGGGCAGAGCACAGATACGCAGTATTTT. Amino acid sequence: CASSLKASGQSTDTQYF.

V usage is TRBV15 and J usage is TRBJ1-5, with D possibly matching TRBD1 (6 bases). Between the trimmed V and J ends, which lost 7 bases and 1 base, there was a span of 11 bases. CDR3 length equals 14 residues. Germline CDR1 is LNHNV and CDR2 is YYDKDF (reference sequence). CDR3 DNA: TGTGCCACCACGGAGAGGGGGAGCAATCAGCCCCAGCATTTT. Its translation: CATTERGSNQPQHF.

Only one count was recorded for this clone. The chain has TRBV10-1 and TRBJ2-1; TRBD2 agrees at 15 bases. The junction had 8 bases not matched to a gene; V was cut back by 8 bases and J by 9 bases. Germline CDR1 and CDR2: WNHNN and SYGVQD (reference sequence). The CDR3 totals 15 residues. This chain's CDR3 is CASGTGLAGGGEQFF. The CDR3 region has the DNA TGCGCCAGCGGGACCGGACTAGCGGGAGGGGGTGAGCAGTTCTTC.

The V call is TRBV11-2, the J call TRBJ2-7; 8 nucleotides line up with TRBD2. The CDR3 has 16 amino acids. Germline loops: CDR1 SGHAT, CDR2 FQNNGV. With V trimmed by 1 base and J by 1 base, 6 bases remained unmatched. CDR3 amino acids: CASSLGTAGGSYEQYF. The CDR3 region has the DNA TGTGCCAGCAGCTTAGGGACGGCGGGGGGTTCCTACGAGCAGTACTTC.